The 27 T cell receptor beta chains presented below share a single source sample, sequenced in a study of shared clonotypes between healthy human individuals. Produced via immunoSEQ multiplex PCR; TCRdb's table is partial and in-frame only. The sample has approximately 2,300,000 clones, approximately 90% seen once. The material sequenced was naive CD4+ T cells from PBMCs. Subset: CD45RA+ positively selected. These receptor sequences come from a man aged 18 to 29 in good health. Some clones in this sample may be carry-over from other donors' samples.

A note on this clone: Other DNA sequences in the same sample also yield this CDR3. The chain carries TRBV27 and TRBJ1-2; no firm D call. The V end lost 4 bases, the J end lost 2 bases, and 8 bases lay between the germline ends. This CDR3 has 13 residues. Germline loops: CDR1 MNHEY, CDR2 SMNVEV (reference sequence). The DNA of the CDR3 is TGTGCCAGCAGTTCTCAGGTCAACTATGGCTACACCTTC. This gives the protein CASSSQVNYGYTF.

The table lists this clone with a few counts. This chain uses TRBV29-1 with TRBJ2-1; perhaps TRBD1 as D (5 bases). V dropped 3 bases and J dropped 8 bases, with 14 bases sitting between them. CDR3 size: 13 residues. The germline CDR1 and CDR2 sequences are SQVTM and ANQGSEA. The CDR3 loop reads CSVEPPGIDEQFF. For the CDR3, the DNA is TGCAGCGTTGAGCCACCAGGGATCGATGAGCAGTTCTTC.

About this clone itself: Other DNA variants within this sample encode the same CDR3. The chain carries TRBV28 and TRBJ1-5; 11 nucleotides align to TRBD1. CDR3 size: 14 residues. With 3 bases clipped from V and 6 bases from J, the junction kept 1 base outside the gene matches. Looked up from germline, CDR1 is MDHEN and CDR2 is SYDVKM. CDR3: CASSLGTGGQPQHF. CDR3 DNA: TGTGCCAGCAGTTTGGGGACAGGGGGTCAGCCCCAGCATTTT. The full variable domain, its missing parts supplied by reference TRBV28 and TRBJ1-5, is DVKVTQSSRYLVKRTGEKVFLECVQDMDHENMFWYRQDPGLGLRLIYFSYDVKMKEKGDIPEGYSVSREKKERFSLILESASTNQTSMYLCASSLGTGGQPQHFGDGTRLSIL.

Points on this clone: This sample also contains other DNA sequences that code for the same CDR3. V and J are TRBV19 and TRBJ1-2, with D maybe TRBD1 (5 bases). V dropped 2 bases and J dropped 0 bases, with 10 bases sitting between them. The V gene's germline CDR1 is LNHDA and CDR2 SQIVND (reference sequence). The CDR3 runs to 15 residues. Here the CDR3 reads CASSITGATNYGYTF. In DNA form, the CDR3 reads TGTGCCAGTAGTATAACAGGAGCCACTAACTATGGCTACACCTTC.

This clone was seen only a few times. CDR3 residues: CASSDYRDGLQHF. The CDR3 bases are TGCGCCAGCAGTGATTACCGGGACGGCCTTCAGCATTTT. The chain couples TRBV10-1 to TRBJ1-5; D possibly corresponds to TRBD1 (5 bases). This CDR3 is 13 amino acids long. The germline V gene has CDR1 WNHNN and CDR2 SYGVQD (reference sequence). The ends were cut back, 3 bases at V and 13 bases at J, with 16 bases in the middle.

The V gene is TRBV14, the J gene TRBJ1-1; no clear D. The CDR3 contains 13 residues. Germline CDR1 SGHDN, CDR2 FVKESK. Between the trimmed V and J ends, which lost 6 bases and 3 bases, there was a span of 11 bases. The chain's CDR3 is CASRTALDTEAFF. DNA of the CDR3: TGTGCCAGCAGAACCGCCCTGGACACTGAAGCTTTCTTT.

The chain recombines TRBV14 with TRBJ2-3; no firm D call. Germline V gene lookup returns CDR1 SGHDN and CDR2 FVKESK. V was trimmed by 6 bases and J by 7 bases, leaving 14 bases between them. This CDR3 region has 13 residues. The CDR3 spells CASSSNSGNTQYF. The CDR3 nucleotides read TGTGCCAGCAGTTCTAACAGTGGGAATACGCAGTATTTT. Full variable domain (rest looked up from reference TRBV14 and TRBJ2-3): EAGVTQFPSHSVIEKGQTVTLRCDPISGHDNLYWYRRVMGKEIKFLLHFVKESKQDESGMPNNRFLAERTGGTYSTLKVQPAELEDSGVYFCASSSNSGNTQYFGPGTRLTVL.

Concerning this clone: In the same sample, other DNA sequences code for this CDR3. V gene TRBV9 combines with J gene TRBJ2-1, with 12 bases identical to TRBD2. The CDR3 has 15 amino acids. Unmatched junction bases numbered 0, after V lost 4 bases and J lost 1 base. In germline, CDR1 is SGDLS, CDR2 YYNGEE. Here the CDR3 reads CASSTSGGSYNEQFF. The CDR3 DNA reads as TGTGCCAGCAGCACTAGCGGGGGGTCCTACAATGAGCAGTTCTTC.

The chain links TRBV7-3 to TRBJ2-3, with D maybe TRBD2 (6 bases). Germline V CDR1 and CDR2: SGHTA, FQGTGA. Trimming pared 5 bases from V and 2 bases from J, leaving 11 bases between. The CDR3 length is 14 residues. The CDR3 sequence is CASSRGRDTDTQYF. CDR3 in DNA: TGTGCCAGCAGCCGCGGGCGGGACACAGATACGCAGTATTTT.

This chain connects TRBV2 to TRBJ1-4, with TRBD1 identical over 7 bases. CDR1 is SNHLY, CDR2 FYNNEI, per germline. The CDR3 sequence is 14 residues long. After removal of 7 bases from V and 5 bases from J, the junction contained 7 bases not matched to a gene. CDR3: CASTLDRPNEKLFF. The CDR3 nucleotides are TGTGCCAGCACCTTGGACAGGCCCAATGAAAAACTGTTTTTT.

The CDR3: CASGKGGGPLNTEAFF. DNA for the CDR3: TGTGCCAGCGGCAAAGGGGGGGGCCCCCTGAACACTGAAGCTTTCTTT. V usage is TRBV28 and J usage is TRBJ1-1, with D possibly TRBD1 on 6 matching bases. Trimming took off 8 bases at V and 0 bases at J, with 19 bases between the two ends. The CDR3 runs to 16 residues. Germline V gene sequence: CDR1 MDHEN, CDR2 SYDVKM.

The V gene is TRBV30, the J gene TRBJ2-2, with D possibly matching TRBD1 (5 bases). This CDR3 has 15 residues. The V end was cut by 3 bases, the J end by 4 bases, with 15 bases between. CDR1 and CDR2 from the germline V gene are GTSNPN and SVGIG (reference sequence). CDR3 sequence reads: CAWSKPPRATGELFF. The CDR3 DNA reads TGTGCCTGGAGCAAACCTCCCAGGGCCACCGGGGAGCTGTTTTTT.

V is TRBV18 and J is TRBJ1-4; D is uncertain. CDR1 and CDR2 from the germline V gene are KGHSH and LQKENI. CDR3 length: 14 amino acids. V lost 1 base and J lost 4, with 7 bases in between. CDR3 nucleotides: TGTGCCAGCTCACCACAGCAGAGTAATGAAAAACTGTTTTTT. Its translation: CASSPQQSNEKLFF.

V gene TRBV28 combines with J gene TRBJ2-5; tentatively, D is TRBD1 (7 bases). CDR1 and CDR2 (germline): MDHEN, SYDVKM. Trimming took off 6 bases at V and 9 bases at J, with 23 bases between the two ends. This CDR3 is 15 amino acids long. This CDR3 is CASSPGGTPAGAQYF. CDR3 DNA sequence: TGTGCCAGCAGCCCAGGGGGGACCCCCGCAGGGGCCCAGTACTTC. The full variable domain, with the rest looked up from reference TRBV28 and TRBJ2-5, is DVKVTQSSRYLVKRTGEKVFLECVQDMDHENMFWYRQDPGLGLRLIYFSYDVKMKEKGDIPEGYSVSREKKERFSLILESASTNQTSMYLCASSPGGTPAGAQYFGPGTRLLVL.

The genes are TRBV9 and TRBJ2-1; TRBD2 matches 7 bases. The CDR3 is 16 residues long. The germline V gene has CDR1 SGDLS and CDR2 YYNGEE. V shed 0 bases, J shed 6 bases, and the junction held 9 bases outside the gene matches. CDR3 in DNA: TGTGCCAGCAGCGTAGAGGGCGGGAGCTGGGGCAATGAGCAGTTCTTC. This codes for CASSVEGGSWGNEQFF.

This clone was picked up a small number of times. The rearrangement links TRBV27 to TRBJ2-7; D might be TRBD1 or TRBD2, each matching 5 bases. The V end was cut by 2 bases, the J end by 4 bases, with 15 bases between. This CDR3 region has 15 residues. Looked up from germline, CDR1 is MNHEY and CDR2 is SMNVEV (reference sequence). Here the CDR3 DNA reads TGTGCCAGCAGTTTAAGTTACCCCGGGACGTACGAGCAGTACTTC. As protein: CASSLSYPGTYEQYF.

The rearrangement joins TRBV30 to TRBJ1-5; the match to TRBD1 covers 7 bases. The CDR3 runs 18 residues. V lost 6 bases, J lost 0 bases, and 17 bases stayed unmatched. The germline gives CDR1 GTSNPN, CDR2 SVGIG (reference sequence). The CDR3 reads CACQTGTDGSYSNQPQHF. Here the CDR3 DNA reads TGTGCCTGCCAGACCGGGACAGATGGGTCCTATAGCAATCAGCCCCAGCATTTT. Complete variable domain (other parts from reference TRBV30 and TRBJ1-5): SQTIHQWPATLVQPVGSPLSLECTVEGTSNPNLYWYRQAAGRGLQLLFYSVGIGQISSEVPQNLSASRPQDRQFILSSKKLLLSDSGFYLCACQTGTDGSYSNQPQHFGDGTRLSIL.

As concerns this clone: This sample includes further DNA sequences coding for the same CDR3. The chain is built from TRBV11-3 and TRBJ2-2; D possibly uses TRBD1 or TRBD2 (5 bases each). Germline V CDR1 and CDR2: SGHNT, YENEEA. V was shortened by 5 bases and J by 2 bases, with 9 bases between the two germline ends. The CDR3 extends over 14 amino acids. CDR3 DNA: TGTGCCAGCAGCCTGGGACCAAACACCGGGGAGCTGTTTTTT. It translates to CASSLGPNTGELFF.

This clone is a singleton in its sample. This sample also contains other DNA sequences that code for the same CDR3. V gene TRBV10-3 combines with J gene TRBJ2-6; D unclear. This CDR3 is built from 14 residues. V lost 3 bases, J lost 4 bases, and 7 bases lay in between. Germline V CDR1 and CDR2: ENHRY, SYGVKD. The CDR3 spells CAISDRTGANVLTF. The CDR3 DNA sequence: TGTGCCATCAGTGACCGAACAGGGGCCAACGTCCTGACTTTC.

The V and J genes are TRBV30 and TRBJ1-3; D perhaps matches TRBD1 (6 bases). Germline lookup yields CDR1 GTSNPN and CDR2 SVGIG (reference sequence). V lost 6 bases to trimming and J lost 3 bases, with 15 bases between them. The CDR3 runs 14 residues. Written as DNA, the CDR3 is TGTGCCTGTTCACAGGGAGGGGGTGGAAACACCATATATTTT. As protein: CACSQGGGGNTIYF.

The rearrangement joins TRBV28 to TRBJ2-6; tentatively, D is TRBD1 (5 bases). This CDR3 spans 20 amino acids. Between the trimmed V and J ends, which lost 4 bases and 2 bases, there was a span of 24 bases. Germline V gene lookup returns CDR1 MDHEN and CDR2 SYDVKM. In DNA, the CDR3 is TGTGCCAGCAGTTCTCCAGGGATATCACACACCTCCGCTGGGGCCAACGTCCTGACTTTC. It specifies CASSSPGISHTSAGANVLTF.

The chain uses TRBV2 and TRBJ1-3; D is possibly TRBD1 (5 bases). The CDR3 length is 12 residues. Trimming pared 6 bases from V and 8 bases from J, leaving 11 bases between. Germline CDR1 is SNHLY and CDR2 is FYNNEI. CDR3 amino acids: CASSAGGHTIYF. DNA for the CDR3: TGTGCCAGCAGCGCGGGGGGACACACCATATATTTT.

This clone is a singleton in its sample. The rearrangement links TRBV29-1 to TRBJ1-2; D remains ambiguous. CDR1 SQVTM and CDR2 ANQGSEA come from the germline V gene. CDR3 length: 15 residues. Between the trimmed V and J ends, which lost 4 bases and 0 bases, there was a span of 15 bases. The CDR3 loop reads CSVGDLQTSNYGYTF. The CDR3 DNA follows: TGCAGCGTTGGGGATCTGCAGACGTCTAACTATGGCTACACCTTC.

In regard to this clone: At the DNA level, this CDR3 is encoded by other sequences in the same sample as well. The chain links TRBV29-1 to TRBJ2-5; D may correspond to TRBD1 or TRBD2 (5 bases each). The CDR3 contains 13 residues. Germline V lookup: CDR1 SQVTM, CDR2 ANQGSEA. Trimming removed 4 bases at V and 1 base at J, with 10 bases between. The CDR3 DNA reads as TGCAGCGTTGTCCAGGGACCCCAAGAGACCCAGTACTTC. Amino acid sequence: CSVVQGPQETQYF.

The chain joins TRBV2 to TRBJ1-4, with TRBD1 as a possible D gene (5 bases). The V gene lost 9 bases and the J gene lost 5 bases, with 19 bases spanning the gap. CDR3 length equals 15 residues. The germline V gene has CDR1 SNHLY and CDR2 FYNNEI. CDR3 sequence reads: CASSDLIGTNEKLFF. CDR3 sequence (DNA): TGTGCCAGTAGCGACCTCATCGGGACGAATGAAAAACTGTTTTTT.

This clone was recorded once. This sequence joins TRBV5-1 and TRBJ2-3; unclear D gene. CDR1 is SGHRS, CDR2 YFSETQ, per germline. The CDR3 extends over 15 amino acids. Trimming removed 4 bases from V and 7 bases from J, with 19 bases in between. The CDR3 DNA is TGCGCCAGCAGCGCCCCGTTAGCTCCGGAGAATACGCAGTATTTT. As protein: CASSAPLAPENTQYF.

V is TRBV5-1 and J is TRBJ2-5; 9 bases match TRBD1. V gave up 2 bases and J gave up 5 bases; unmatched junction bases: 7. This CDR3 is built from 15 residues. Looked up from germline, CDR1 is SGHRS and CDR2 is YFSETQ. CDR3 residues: CASSFVGTGSETQYF. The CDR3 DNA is TGCGCCAGCAGCTTCGTCGGGACAGGGAGTGAGACCCAGTACTTC. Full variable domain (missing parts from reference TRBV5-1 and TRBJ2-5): KAGVTQTPRYLIKTRGQQVTLSCSPISGHRSVSWYQQTPGQGLQFLFEYFSETQRNKGNFPGRFSGRQFSNSRSEMNVSTLELGDSALYLCASSFVGTGSETQYFGPGTRLLVL.